What follows are 28 T cell receptor beta chains derived from one specimen sequenced in a study of blood T cell repertoires in COVID-19. TCRdb keeps only in-frame clones here, not all; method: immunoSEQ multiplex PCR. Among approximately 220,000 clones listed, 85% were seen once. The sequenced sample consisted of PBMCs or T cells enriched from blood (not recorded which). Receptors originate from a man aged 40-49 years who had recovered from COVID-19.

V gene TRBV11-2 combines with J gene TRBJ2-7, with a possible D match to TRBD1 (5 bases). The V end was cut by 0 bases, the J end by 6 bases, with 12 bases between. This CDR3 comprises 14 residues. Germline values: CDR1 SGHAT, CDR2 FQNNGV. The CDR3 nucleotides read TGTGCCAGCAGCTTAGACAGGGCCCAATCCGAGCAGTACTTC. Translation: CASSLDRAQSEQYF. Based on the CDR3 plus reference TRBV11-2 and TRBJ2-7, the full variable domain is EAGVAQSPRYKIIEKRQSVAFWCNPISGHATLYWYQQILGQGPKLLIQFQNNGVVDDSQLPKDRFSAERLKGVDSTLKIQPAKLEDSAVYLCASSLDRAQSEQYFGPGTRLTVT.

The rearrangement joins TRBV5-1 to TRBJ2-7, with D tentatively TRBD1 (6 bases). The germline gives CDR1 SGHRS, CDR2 YFSETQ. There are 14 residues in the CDR3. V was trimmed by 1 base and J by 3 bases, leaving 11 bases between them. DNA for the CDR3: TGCGCCAGCAGCTTGAGTGGGGGCGGCTACGAGCAGTACTTC. Protein product: CASSLSGGGYEQYF.

The chain couples TRBV11-2 to TRBJ2-4; TRBD1 aligns across 8 bases. V was pared by 3 bases and J by 0 bases, with 4 bases of the junction left unmatched. CDR1 and CDR2 (germline): SGHAT, FQNNGV. The CDR3 has 16 amino acids. The CDR3 protein is CASSFSQGAAKNIQYF. CDR3 sequence (DNA): TGTGCCAGCAGCTTTTCGCAGGGGGCAGCCAAAAACATTCAGTACTTC. Based on the CDR3 plus reference TRBV11-2 and TRBJ2-4, the full variable domain is EAGVAQSPRYKIIEKRQSVAFWCNPISGHATLYWYQQILGQGPKLLIQFQNNGVVDDSQLPKDRFSAERLKGVDSTLKIQPAKLEDSAVYLCASSFSQGAAKNIQYFGAGTRLSVL.

The chain uses TRBV3-1 (or the pseudogene TRBV3-2) and TRBJ2-7, with 8 bases matching TRBD2. CDR1 and CDR2 (germline): LGHDT, YNNKEL (reference sequence). The trim removed 3 bases at V and 0 bases at J, leaving 1 base unmatched. The CDR3 is 14 residues long. CDR3 DNA: TGTGCCAGCAGCCACGGGACTAGCTCCTACGAGCAGTACTTC. Translating gives CASSHGTSSYEQYF.

This clone turned up a few times. The CDR3 DNA sequence: TGTGCCAGCAGCTTAGATCATACAGGGGGTACGGAGACCCAGTACTTC. Translated: CASSLDHTGGTETQYF. The V and J genes are TRBV11-2 and TRBJ2-5, with 8 bases that match TRBD1. Germline V gene sequence: CDR1 SGHAT, CDR2 FQNNGV. The V gene end was trimmed by 0 bases and the J gene end by 5 bases; junction bases not matched to a gene: 8. CDR3 length: 16 residues.

This clone was counted a few times. The V and J genes are TRBV5-6 and TRBJ1-1, with a weak D call TRBD1 (5 bases). Trimming took 7 bases from V and 4 from J, leaving 11 bases between them. The germline V gene encodes CDR1 SGHDT and CDR2 YYEEEE. The CDR3 is made up of 12 amino acids. CDR3 coding DNA: TGTGCCAGCCACGGGGGAGGCACTGAAGCTTTCTTT. Translated, it gives CASHGGGTEAFF.

The chain has TRBV29-1 and TRBJ1-4; unclear D gene. The CDR3 length is 13 residues. CDR1 is SQVTM, CDR2 ANQGSEA, per germline. Trimming removed 4 bases from V and 7 bases from J, with 13 bases in between. The CDR3 here is CSVGAGGGEKLFF. In DNA form, the CDR3 reads TGCAGCGTTGGGGCGGGCGGAGGTGAAAAACTGTTTTTT.

The chain couples TRBV19 to TRBJ2-7; D not certain. This CDR3 is built from 14 residues. The V and J ends lost 5 bases and 4 bases respectively, with 15 bases between them. Germline V CDR1 and CDR2: LNHDA, SQIVND (reference sequence). The CDR3 region has the DNA TGTGCCAGTAGTTCCTCTCTACGCGCGTACGAGCAGTACTTC. This codes for CASSSSLRAYEQYF.

V is TRBV5-1 and J is TRBJ2-7; weak D call: TRBD1 (5 bases). The CDR3 is 13 residues long. Germline V gives CDR1 SGHRS, CDR2 YFSETQ. V lost 4 bases, J lost 3 bases, and 11 bases lay in between. Here the CDR3 reads CASSHTTGYEQYF. The CDR3 DNA follows: TGCGCCAGCAGCCACACTACAGGCTACGAGCAGTACTTC.

The V gene is TRBV28, the J gene TRBJ2-7; D might be TRBD1 (6 bases). From germline, CDR1 is MDHEN and CDR2 SYDVKM. Trimming cost V 6 bases and J 6 bases, with 18 bases left between them. CDR3 size: 14 residues. The CDR3 region is CASRETGSLGEQYF. The DNA of the CDR3 is TGTGCCAGCAGGGAAACAGGGTCCCTCGGCGAGCAGTACTTC.

The V and J genes are TRBV2 and TRBJ1-2; D call uncertain. Germline assignment: CDR1 SNHLY and CDR2 FYNNEI. Trimming removed 5 bases from V and 5 bases from J, with 24 bases in between. The CDR3 covers 17 residues. CDR3 protein: CASSIKSEAALEYGYTF. The CDR3 bases are TGTGCCAGCAGTATAAAATCGGAGGCGGCTTTAGAATATGGCTACACCTTC.

This rearrangement joins TRBV7-3 to TRBJ2-3; D is unresolved. CDR1 is SGHTA and CDR2 is FQGTGA in the germline V gene. There are 17 residues in the CDR3. V gave up 5 bases and J gave up 1 base, with 19 bases separating them. CDR3 amino acids: CASSHQVGLRGTDTQYF. DNA for the CDR3: TGTGCCAGCAGCCATCAGGTTGGTCTCCGAGGCACAGATACGCAGTATTTT.

This clone was counted many times. This chain connects TRBV19 to TRBJ1-1; possibly TRBD1 for D (5 bases). The germline V gene has CDR1 LNHDA and CDR2 SQIVND (reference sequence). Trimming took 5 bases from V and 4 from J, leaving 14 bases between them. The CDR3 covers 14 residues. The CDR3 sequence is CASSLGGGGTEAFF. CDR3 in DNA: TGTGCCAGTAGTCTGGGGGGTGGTGGCACTGAAGCTTTCTTT.

The CDR3 protein is CASSQDRIKAFF. As DNA, the CDR3 is TGTGCCAGCAGCCAGGACAGGATTAAAGCTTTCTTT. The J gene is TRBJ1-1, the V gene TRBV14, with TRBD1 matching over 7 bases. J lost 9 bases, V lost 3 bases, and 4 bases had no gene match. There are 12 residues in the CDR3. CDR1 is SGHDN, CDR2 FVKESK, per germline.

The chain has TRBV27 and TRBJ2-7; D gene uncertain. The V end lost 2 bases, the J end lost 5 bases, and 10 bases lay between the germline ends. Germline CDR1 reads MNHEY; CDR2 reads SMNVEV (reference sequence). The CDR3 is made up of 13 amino acids. In nucleotides, the CDR3 is TGTGCCAGCAGTTTAACATATGCCCACGAGCAGTACTTC. Amino acids: CASSLTYAHEQYF.

The chain recombines TRBV18 with TRBJ1-1, with D possibly TRBD1 on 6 matching bases. The ends were cut back, 3 bases at V and 0 bases at J, with 11 bases in the middle. CDR3 size: 15 residues. The germline V gene has CDR1 KGHSH and CDR2 LQKENI. The CDR3 nucleotides read TGTGCCAGCTCACCGCTGGACAGCATGAACACTGAAGCTTTCTTT. Protein sequence: CASSPLDSMNTEAFF.

The J gene is TRBJ2-7, the V gene TRBV6-5; 9 nucleotides line up with TRBD1. The ends lost 3 bases at V and 1 base at J; junction bases unmatched: 4. Germline CDR1 is MNHEY and CDR2 is SVGAGI. The CDR3 has 15 residues. The CDR3 loop is CASSYDGTGSYEQYF. The DNA for the CDR3 is TGTGCCAGCAGTTATGACGGGACAGGGTCCTACGAGCAGTACTTC.

The chain joins TRBV5-1 to TRBJ1-2; 7 nucleotides match TRBD1. From germline, CDR1 is SGHRS and CDR2 YFSETQ. The CDR3 totals 14 residues. V shed 0 bases, J shed 6 bases, and the junction held 5 bases outside the gene matches. CDR3 sequence (DNA): TGCGCCAGCAGCTTGGTGGGGACAGTTGATGGCTACACCTTC. It encodes CASSLVGTVDGYTF.

The rearrangement joins TRBV11-1 to TRBJ2-3; possibly TRBD1 for D (6 bases). Germline CDR1 reads SGHAT; CDR2 reads FQDESV (reference sequence). Trimming took 1 base from V and 2 from J, leaving 10 bases between them. This CDR3 has 15 amino acids. The CDR3, as DNA: TGTGCCAGCAGCTTAGAGAGGGGGTCCACAGATACGCAGTATTTT. Its translation: CASSLERGSTDTQYF.

This clone was counted a few times. The CDR3 DNA reads TGTGCCACCCTAGCGCCGAACACCGGGGAGCTGTTTTTT. Translated, it gives CATLAPNTGELFF. This chain joins TRBV24-1 and TRBJ2-2, with D perhaps TRBD2 (6 bases). Germline CDR1 is KGHDR and CDR2 is SFDVKD. V was clipped by 9 bases and J by 0 bases, with 7 bases between them. The CDR3 spans 13 residues.

DNA of the CDR3: TGCGCCAGCAGCGGAGGACTGGATGGCTCCTACAATGAGCAGTTCTTC. This gives the protein CASSGGLDGSYNEQFF. The chain links TRBV5-1 to TRBJ2-1; D may be TRBD2 (5 bases). Per the germline V gene, CDR1 is SGHRS and CDR2 is YFSETQ. The CDR3 totals 16 residues. V was cut by 4 bases and J by 0 bases, with 14 bases left in between.

There are many counts of this clone. The rearrangement joins TRBV4-2 to TRBJ2-1; 10 bases align to TRBD2. The junction had 5 bases not matched to a gene; V was cut back by 0 bases and J by 6 bases. Germline-derived CDR1 and CDR2 are LGHNA and YNFKEQ. The CDR3 has 16 amino acids. Here the CDR3 reads CASSQDGASGSNEQFF. The CDR3, as DNA: TGTGCCAGCAGCCAAGATGGAGCTAGCGGGAGCAATGAGCAGTTCTTC.

The chain is built from TRBV13 and TRBJ1-6, with D unclear. Between the trimmed V and J ends, which lost 6 bases and 12 bases, there was a span of 12 bases. The CDR3 has 12 amino acids. The germline gives CDR1 PRHDT, CDR2 FYEKMQ (reference sequence). The CDR3, as DNA: TGTGCCAGCAGTCCCCGGAGTGGACCCCTCCACTTT. Amino acid sequence: CASSPRSGPLHF.

The chain is built from TRBV7-8 and TRBJ2-7; D remains ambiguous. The CDR3 runs to 15 residues. The germline gives CDR1 SGHVS, CDR2 FQNEAQ. Trimming took off 5 bases at V and 2 bases at J, with 16 bases between the two ends. The CDR3 here is CASSLASMAAYEQYF. The CDR3, as DNA: TGTGCCAGCAGCCTGGCCTCTATGGCGGCCTACGAGCAGTACTTC. Drawing the rest from reference TRBV7-8 and TRBJ2-7, the complete variable domain is GAGVSQSPRYKVAKRGQDVALRCDPISGHVSLFWYQQALGQGPEFLTYFQNEAQLDKSGLPSDRFFAERPEGSVSTLKIQRTQQEDSAVYLCASSLASMAAYEQYFGPGTRLTVT.

The chain links TRBV10-3 to TRBJ1-4, with 7 nucleotides matching TRBD1. CDR1 and CDR2 (germline): ENHRY, SYGVKD. The CDR3 sequence is 16 residues long. V was pared by 6 bases and J by 3 bases, with 10 bases of the junction left unmatched. The CDR3 loop is CAISDREETPNEKLFF. DNA for the CDR3: TGTGCCATCAGCGACAGGGAAGAGACACCTAATGAAAAACTGTTTTTT.

J is TRBJ2-7 and V is TRBV2, with 9 bases lining up with TRBD2. Germline CDR1 SNHLY, CDR2 FYNNEI. The CDR3 sequence is 15 residues long. The V segment lost 9 bases and the J segment 7 bases; nucleotides outside the gene matches: 16. The CDR3 sequence: CASEAGGIGFGEQYF. The CDR3 region has the DNA TGTGCCAGTGAGGCGGGAGGGATCGGCTTTGGGGAGCAGTACTTC.

The chain links TRBV6-6 to TRBJ2-6, with 12 nucleotides matching TRBD2. This CDR3 has 18 residues. Trimming removed 7 bases from V and 3 bases from J; junction bases left unmatched: 10. CDR1 is MNHNY, CDR2 SVGAGI, per germline (reference sequence). The DNA of the CDR3 is TGTGCCAGCAATCGGCGACTAGCGGGAGACGGTGGGGCCAACGTCCTGACTTTC. It codes for CASNRRLAGDGGANVLTF.

The rearrangement links TRBV5-4 to TRBJ1-1; D gene unclear. CDR1 and CDR2 (germline): SGHNT, YYREEE (reference sequence). The CDR3 spans 13 residues. The V end lost 7 bases, the J end lost 0 bases, and 10 bases lay between the germline ends. The CDR3 sequence: CASSEGLNTEAFF. As DNA, the CDR3 is TGTGCCAGCTCCGAGGGCCTGAACACTGAAGCTTTCTTT.